One and the same sample provided the 23 T cell receptor beta chains below, sequenced in a study of CD8 T cells in ankylosing spondylitis. TCRdb reprocessed the 5' RACE reads with MiXCR, giving one entry per CDR3 protein. There are about 140,000 distinct CDR3 sequences in the sample; roughly a third occur only once, and 6% lies in the top ten. The sequencing input was synovial fluid, either unsorted or a sorted T cell fraction (not recorded which). Receptor source: a male donor with ankylosing spondylitis.

Only a few counts were recorded for this clonotype. CDR3 DNA: TGCGCCAGCAGTGAGGGCCCACAGGCAGTTGTAGGCACTGAAGCTTTCTTT. Protein product: CASSEGPQAVVGTEAFF. The V gene is TRBV10-1, the J gene TRBJ1-1; TRBD1 is a possible D gene (5 bases). Germline CDR1 reads WNHNN; CDR2 reads SYGVQD (reference sequence). V was pared by 2 bases and J by 4 bases, with 20 bases between. This CDR3 contains 17 residues.

This clonotype was detected ten times or more. The chain links TRBV19 to TRBJ1-5; 8 bases are a match to TRBD1. With V trimmed by 7 bases and J by 6 bases, 8 bases remained unmatched. Germline CDR1 is LNHDA and CDR2 is SQIVND (reference sequence). The CDR3 consists of 14 residues. CDR3 amino acids: CASNNPTGAQPQHF. CDR3 sequence (DNA): TGTGCCAGTAACAATCCGACAGGGGCTCAGCCCCAGCATTTT.

For the CDR3, the DNA is TGTGCCAGCAGCCAATCGGGGGCTGTTCAGCCCCAGCATTTT. This codes for CASSQSGAVQPQHF. The rearrangement joins TRBV16 to TRBJ1-5; tentatively, D is TRBD1 (6 bases). Between the trimmed V and J ends, which lost 0 bases and 6 bases, there was a span of 9 bases. Germline CDR1 KGHSY, CDR2 FQNENV. The CDR3 contains 14 residues.

This clonotype appeared many times. The V and J genes are TRBV11-1 and TRBJ2-7; D possibly corresponds to TRBD2 (6 bases). Trimming stripped 8 bases from V and 4 bases from J, with 15 bases between. Germline-derived CDR1 and CDR2 are SGHAT and FQDESV (reference sequence). There are 13 residues in the CDR3. In nucleotides, the CDR3 is TGTGCCAGCTCCAAAGGTCTAGCGTACGAGCAGTACTTC. Its protein is CASSKGLAYEQYF.

The chain has TRBV5-4 and TRBJ1-1; 9 bases line up with TRBD1. The germline V gene encodes CDR1 SGHNT and CDR2 YYREEE (reference sequence). The junction had 24 bases not matched to a gene; V was cut back by 5 bases and J by 4 bases. This CDR3 spans 20 amino acids. CDR3 sequence (DNA): TGTGCCAGCAGATTTACAGGGGGCGCGGTTGGCCCGCTGGGGGCCACTGAAGCTTTCTTT. Translated, it gives CASRFTGGAVGPLGATEAFF.

This clonotype was recorded at least ten times. This sequence joins TRBV12-3 or TRBV12-4 and TRBJ2-7, with D tentatively TRBD1 or TRBD2 (6 bases each). The CDR3 sequence is 14 residues long. The V end was cut by 7 bases, the J end by 0 bases, with 13 bases between. The DNA for the CDR3 is TGTGCCAGCACTGGAGGGGGGAGCTCCTACGAGCAGTACTTC. Translation gives CASTGGGSSYEQYF.

This clonotype showed up just a few times. The V and J genes are TRBV2 and TRBJ2-6; tentatively, D is TRBD1 (6 bases). V was shortened by 7 bases and J by 0 bases, with 16 bases between the two germline ends. Germline loops: CDR1 SNHLY, CDR2 FYNNEI. This CDR3 is built from 17 residues. The CDR3 bases are TGTGCCAGCAACTTGGACAGAACCCCCTCTGGGGCCAACGTCCTGACTTTC. This gives the protein CASNLDRTPSGANVLTF.

This clonotype turned up a few times. CDR3 amino acids: CAISFGTVSTDTQYF. Here the CDR3 DNA reads TGTGCCATCAGCTTTGGGACAGTAAGCACAGATACGCAGTATTTT. This chain joins TRBV10-3 and TRBJ2-3, with TRBD1 matching over 7 bases. Germline values: CDR1 ENHRY, CDR2 SYGVKD. The CDR3 sequence is 15 residues long. The J segment lost 0 bases and the V segment lost 6 bases, leaving 6 bases of the junction unmatched.

The rearrangement joins TRBV14 to TRBJ2-2; D gene ambiguous. With 4 bases removed from V and 4 bases from J, the gap between germline ends came to 7 bases. Germline CDR1 SGHDN, CDR2 FVKESK. CDR3 length equals 13 residues. CDR3 nucleotides: TGTGCCAGCAGCCTCGCCCTCACCGGGGAGCTGTTTTTT. It encodes CASSLALTGELFF.

In its sample, this clonotype was seen a few times. The gene calls are TRBV28 and TRBJ2-7; 9 bases map to TRBD1. The V segment lost 5 bases and the J segment 5 bases; nucleotides outside the gene matches: 4. The germline gives CDR1 MDHEN, CDR2 SYDVKM. This CDR3 contains 13 residues. CDR3 amino acids: CASSPGTGNEQYF. For the CDR3, the DNA is TGTGCCAGCAGTCCCGGGACAGGGAACGAGCAGTACTTC.

This chain links TRBV15 with TRBJ2-4, with D unclear. V shed 4 bases and J shed 5 bases, with 18 bases lying between them. Germline V gives CDR1 LNHNV, CDR2 YYDKDF (reference sequence). There are 16 residues in the CDR3. CDR3 protein: CATSTHRGSVENIQYF. The DNA for the CDR3 is TGTGCCACCAGCACCCATAGAGGCAGTGTGGAAAACATTCAGTACTTC. Variable domain in full (rest from reference TRBV15 and TRBJ2-4): DAMVIQNPRYQVTQFGKPVTLSCSQTLNHNVMYWYQQKSSQAPKLLFHYYDKDFNNEADTPDNFQSRRPNTSFCFLDIRSPGLGDTAMYLCATSTHRGSVENIQYFGAGTRLSVL.

In this sample, this clonotype turned up many times. The chain recombines TRBV20-1 with TRBJ2-2; no firm D call. The germline V and J ends were trimmed by 6 bases and 3 bases, with 17 bases remaining between them. The CDR3 extends over 15 amino acids. From germline, CDR1 is DFQATT and CDR2 SNEGSKA (reference sequence). The CDR3 is CSAPDPGAYTGELFF. CDR3 in DNA: TGCAGTGCCCCCGACCCAGGCGCGTACACCGGGGAGCTGTTTTTT.

The V and J genes are TRBV20-1 and TRBJ2-2, with 11 bases identical to TRBD2. Germline V gives CDR1 DFQATT, CDR2 SNEGSKA (reference sequence). J lost 4 bases, V lost 5 bases, and 3 bases had no gene match. This CDR3 contains 14 residues. The CDR3 nucleotides read TGCAGTGCTTTAGCGGGAGGGAGCACCGGGGAGCTGTTTTTT. Amino acid sequence: CSALAGGSTGELFF.

The V and J genes are TRBV7-9 and TRBJ2-1; 11 bases fit TRBD1. The CDR3 consists of 15 residues. J lost 8 bases, V lost 1 base, and 4 bases had no gene match. CDR1 is SEHNR, CDR2 FQNEAQ, per germline (reference sequence). In nucleotides, the CDR3 is TGTGCCAGCAGCTTAGGGGACAGGGGGGTGGATGAGCAGTTCTTC. The encoded protein is CASSLGDRGVDEQFF.

This chain joins TRBV6-5 and TRBJ2-5; a possible D gene is TRBD2 (6 bases). V was cut by 4 bases and J by 5 bases, with 14 bases left in between. The CDR3 has 14 residues. Germline V gene sequence: CDR1 MNHEY, CDR2 SVGAGI. CDR3: CASSSEGAPETQYF. The DNA for the CDR3 is TGTGCCAGCAGTTCGGAGGGAGCCCCGGAGACCCAGTACTTC.

This sequence joins TRBV7-9 and TRBJ2-2, with TRBD1 identical over 9 bases. J was trimmed by 7 bases and V by 3 bases; bases with no gene match: 9. CDR1 SEHNR and CDR2 FQNEAQ come from the germline V gene (reference sequence). The CDR3 length is 16 residues. CDR3 residues: CASSFLRGQGIGELFF. The CDR3 DNA is TGTGCCAGCAGCTTCCTACGGGGACAGGGAATCGGGGAGCTGTTTTTT.

The table lists this clonotype with a few counts. The V and J genes are TRBV24-1 and TRBJ2-1, with 9 bases fitting TRBD2. V was pared by 5 bases and J by 7 bases, with 8 bases of the junction left unmatched. This CDR3 region has 15 residues. Germline CDR1 and CDR2: KGHDR and SFDVKD. CDR3 residues: CATSGAGGLGNEQFF. The DNA for the CDR3 is TGTGCCACCAGTGGGGCGGGAGGGCTAGGTAATGAGCAGTTCTTC.

This clonotype came up many times. The chain is built from TRBV6-5 and TRBJ1-1, with D maybe TRBD1 (5 bases). From germline, CDR1 is MNHEY and CDR2 SVGAGI. Trimming left V 6 bases short and J 1 base short, with 18 bases between. CDR3 length equals 16 residues. The chain's CDR3 is CASSPGPPQGNTEAFF. The CDR3 DNA sequence: TGTGCCAGCAGCCCAGGGCCCCCGCAAGGGAACACTGAAGCTTTCTTT.

This clonotype was observed a handful of times. The V call is TRBV29-1, the J call TRBJ1-4; 7 nucleotides line up with TRBD1. The CDR3 is made up of 14 amino acids. Germline CDR1 reads SQVTM; CDR2 reads ANQGSEA. V lost 7 bases and J lost 0; bases outside the gene matches: 5. The CDR3 DNA sequence: TGCAGCGCAGGGGGGGGTACAACTAATGAAAAACTGTTTTTT. It codes for CSAGGGTTNEKLFF. The full variable domain, completed using reference TRBV29-1 and TRBJ1-4, is SAVISQKPSRDICQRGTSLTIQCQVDSQVTMMFWYRQQPGQSLTLIATANQGSEATYESGFVIDKFPISRPNLTFSTLTVSNMSPEDSSIYLCSAGGGTTNEKLFFGSGTQLSVL.

This clonotype was detected a few times. The rearrangement uses TRBV5-1 and TRBJ2-5; no firm D call. The CDR3 covers 17 residues. The V end was cut by 0 bases, the J end by 4 bases, with 19 bases between. Germline CDR1 and CDR2: SGHRS and YFSETQ. The CDR3 loop is CASSLVFTNPNGETQYF. DNA of the CDR3: TGCGCCAGCAGCTTGGTTTTCACGAACCCCAATGGAGAGACCCAGTACTTC.

There are a few counts of this clonotype. The rearrangement uses TRBV7-2 and TRBJ2-1; D not certain. Germline V gene lookup returns CDR1 SGHTA and CDR2 FQGNSA. The CDR3 consists of 14 residues. Trimming removed 3 bases at V and 4 bases at J, with 10 bases between. The CDR3 reads CASSFGNVYNEQFF. The CDR3 bases are TGTGCCAGCAGCTTCGGAAATGTATACAATGAGCAGTTCTTC.

This clonotype was counted many times. V gene TRBV29-1 combines with J gene TRBJ2-7; 9 bases line up with TRBD2. The CDR3 length is 13 residues. V lost 7 bases and J lost 5; bases outside the gene matches: 9. Germline V gives CDR1 SQVTM, CDR2 ANQGSEA. CDR3 in DNA: TGCAGCGCTCAGCGGGGGGCGCTTGACGAGCAGTACTTC. It encodes CSAQRGALDEQYF.

This clonotype was seen at least ten times. J is TRBJ2-6 and V is TRBV20-1; D might be TRBD1 (5 bases). Germline assignment: CDR1 DFQATT and CDR2 SNEGSKA (reference sequence). The CDR3 extends over 14 amino acids. CDR3 nucleotide sequence: TGCAGCGCAACGACAGTCTCTGGGGCCAACGTCCTGACTTTC. This sequence encodes CSATTVSGANVLTF.